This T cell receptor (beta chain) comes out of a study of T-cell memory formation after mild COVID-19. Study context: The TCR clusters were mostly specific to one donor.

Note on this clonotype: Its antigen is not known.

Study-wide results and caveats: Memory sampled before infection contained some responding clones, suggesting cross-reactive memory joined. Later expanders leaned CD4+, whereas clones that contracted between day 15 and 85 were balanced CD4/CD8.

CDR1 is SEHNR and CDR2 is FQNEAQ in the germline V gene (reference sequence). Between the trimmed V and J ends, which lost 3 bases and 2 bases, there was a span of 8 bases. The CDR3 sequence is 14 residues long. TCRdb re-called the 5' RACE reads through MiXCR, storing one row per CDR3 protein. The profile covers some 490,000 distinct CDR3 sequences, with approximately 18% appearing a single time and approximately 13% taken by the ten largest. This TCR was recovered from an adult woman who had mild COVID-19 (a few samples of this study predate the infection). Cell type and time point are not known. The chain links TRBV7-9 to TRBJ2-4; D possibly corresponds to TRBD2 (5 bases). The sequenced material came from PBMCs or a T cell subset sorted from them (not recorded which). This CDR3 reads CASSFSGTKNIQYF. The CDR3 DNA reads TGTGCCAGCAGCTTCTCCGGGACCAAAAACATTCAGTACTTC. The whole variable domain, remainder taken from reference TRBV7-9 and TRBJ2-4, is DTGVSQNPRHKITKRGQNVTFRCDPISEHNRLYWYRQTLGQGPEFLTYFQNEAQLEKSRLLSDRFSAERPKGSFSTLEIQRTEQGDSAMYLCASSFSGTKNIQYFGAGTRLSVL.